The 31 T cell receptor beta chains below come from one sample, sequenced in a study of post-analysis software for immune sequencing data. Study-wide results and caveats: Controls had lower frequencies than patients of roughly five TRBV segments, which included TRBV5-6, TRBV5-1 and TRBV20-1.

These receptors are not linked to any known antigen. Libraries were made from TCR beta cDNA, and they carried unique molecular identifiers. Each CDR3 protein is one row after TCRdb ran MiXCR on the PCR reads. The sample includes roughly 400,000 distinct CDR3 sequences, roughly 38% seen only once; the top ten take roughly 8.2%. Source material: blood. All receptors come from a girl aged 2 to 9 with multiple sclerosis.

In the case of this clonotype: A much larger clone differs from this one at a single base, so this may be a read error. The chain links TRBV7-2 to TRBJ2-7; D not certain. This CDR3 is built from 16 residues. V was trimmed by 2 bases and J by 0 bases, leaving 14 bases between them. CDR1 is SGHTA, CDR2 FQGNSA, per germline. The DNA of the CDR3 is TGTGCCAGCAGCTTAACTGGCCTCAGGAGCTCCTACGAGCAGTACTTC. Translated, it gives CASSLTGLRSSYEQYF.

This clonotype was detected a few times. The rearrangement links TRBV7-3 to TRBJ2-1, with 10 bases lining up with TRBD1. Germline V CDR1 and CDR2: SGHTA, FQGTGA. J was trimmed by 8 bases and V by 6 bases; bases with no gene match: 13. This CDR3 comprises 16 residues. The CDR3 sequence: CASSTWTGGRIYEQFF. The CDR3 region has the DNA TGTGCCAGCAGTACTTGGACAGGGGGGCGCATATATGAGCAGTTCTTC.

V and J are TRBV27 and TRBJ1-1; no definite D call. Trimming stripped 6 bases from V and 0 bases from J, with 14 bases between. The CDR3 runs to 15 residues. Looked up from germline, CDR1 is MNHEY and CDR2 is SMNVEV (reference sequence). The CDR3 DNA reads TGTGCCAGCAGCCCTTTTTGGACCTTGAACACTGAAGCTTTCTTT. The encoded protein is CASSPFWTLNTEAFF.

V usage is TRBV28 and J usage is TRBJ2-3; tentative D call: TRBD2 (6 bases). The V and J ends lost 10 bases and 6 bases respectively, with 23 bases between them. The CDR3 totals 15 residues. Per germline, CDR1 MDHEN and CDR2 SYDVKM. The CDR3 region is CANTRRRLEMDTQYF. Written as DNA, the CDR3 is TGTGCCAACACCCGTCGGAGACTAGAAATGGATACGCAGTATTTT.

The chain's CDR3 is CASSLERSGVTDTQYF. In nucleotides, the CDR3 is TGCGCCAGCAGCTTGGAGCGGAGTGGTGTGACAGATACGCAGTATTTT. The J gene is TRBJ2-3, the V gene TRBV5-1, with D possibly TRBD2 on 5 matching bases. This CDR3 spans 16 amino acids. Germline V gene data show CDR1 as SGHRS and CDR2 as YFSETQ. V was shortened by 0 bases and J by 3 bases, with 14 bases between the two germline ends.

The chain combines TRBV20-1 with TRBJ1-2; D remains ambiguous. This CDR3 has 14 amino acids. Germline lookup yields CDR1 DFQATT and CDR2 SNEGSKA (reference sequence). Trimming took off 0 bases at V and 6 bases at J, with 14 bases between the two ends. The CDR3 coding sequence is TGCAGTGCTAGAGATCGCCCGGGAAGGCATGGCTACACCTTC. Translated, it gives CSARDRPGRHGYTF.

The chain recombines TRBV6-5 with TRBJ2-7; perhaps TRBD1 as D (6 bases). Per the germline V gene, CDR1 is MNHEY and CDR2 is SVGAGI. The CDR3 contains 15 residues. V gave up 2 bases and J gave up 4 bases, with 15 bases separating them. The CDR3 DNA reads as TGTGCCAGCAGTTACCGGGGACAAGGGGTGTACGAGCAGTACTTC. Its translation: CASSYRGQGVYEQYF.

The V call is TRBV4-1, the J call TRBJ2-5; tentative D call: TRBD1 (5 bases). The CDR3 extends over 14 amino acids. Germline lookup yields CDR1 MGHRA and CDR2 YSYEKL. Trimming stripped 1 base from V and 4 bases from J, with 10 bases between. The CDR3 nucleotides are TGCGCCAGCAGCCAAGGGCTAAGGGGAGAGACCCAGTACTTC. Protein product: CASSQGLRGETQYF.

The J gene is TRBJ2-5, the V gene TRBV5-1; tentatively, D is TRBD1 or TRBD2 (5 bases each). The CDR3 loop spans 14 amino acids. Trimming removed 4 bases at V and 7 bases at J, with 17 bases between. Germline V CDR1 and CDR2: SGHRS, YFSETQ. The CDR3 region is CASSLGRAEGTQYF. CDR3 nucleotides: TGCGCCAGCAGCCTGGGACGGGCGGAAGGGACCCAGTACTTC.

This sequence joins TRBV2 and TRBJ2-2, with a possible D match to TRBD1 (6 bases). The CDR3 runs 17 residues. V lost 0 bases, J lost 6 bases, and 17 bases lay in between. Germline V gives CDR1 SNHLY, CDR2 FYNNEI. The CDR3 DNA reads TGTGCCAGCAGTGAAGCGGGGACACACGAGGGGTCCGGGGAGCTGTTTTTT. This gives the protein CASSEAGTHEGSGELFF.

The chain couples TRBV30 to TRBJ1-2; TRBD1 is a possible D gene (6 bases). V shed 0 bases and J shed 6 bases, with 23 bases lying between them. In germline, CDR1 is GTSNPN, CDR2 SVGIG (reference sequence). The CDR3 runs 17 residues. DNA of the CDR3: TGTGCCTGGAGTGTACTCCCCTTTCGAGGGGGAACGGATGGCTACACCTTC. Residues: CAWSVLPFRGGTDGYTF.

The rearrangement joins TRBV12-5 to TRBJ2-7, with a weak D call TRBD1 (6 bases). The DNA end is more similar to TRBJ2-5, so the J call may be wrong. The CDR3 contains 13 residues. Germline loops: CDR1 LGHNT, CDR2 FRNRAP. CDR3 in DNA: TGTGCTAGTGGTCCGGACAGAGGAGAGACCCAGTACTTC. This encodes CASGPDRGETQYF.

V and J are TRBV2 and TRBJ1-2; D remains ambiguous. The length of the CDR3 is 12 residues. The germline V and J ends were trimmed by 2 bases and 8 bases, with 9 bases remaining between them. CDR1 and CDR2 from the germline V gene are SNHLY and FYNNEI. DNA of the CDR3: TGTGCCAGCAGTGAATTTTTGGAGGGCTACACCTTC. This codes for CASSEFLEGYTF.

Concerning this clonotype: Possible read error: a much larger clone is one base away. This chain links TRBV21-1 with TRBJ2-1. The DNA end is a closer match to TRBJ2-7, so the J assignment may be wrong. TRBV21-1 is deemed a pseudogene. The CDR3 runs to 11 residues. The CDR3 DNA is TGTGCCAGCAGCGTGAGAGATGAGCAGTACTTC. This encodes CASSVRDEQYF.

The V gene is TRBV29-1, the J gene TRBJ2-1, with TRBD2 matching over 10 bases. CDR3 length: 16 amino acids. With V trimmed by 6 bases and J by 9 bases, 17 bases remained unmatched. Per germline, CDR1 SQVTM and CDR2 ANQGSEA. CDR3 region: CSVGGLAGAPSGEQFF. CDR3 sequence (DNA): TGCAGCGTGGGGGGCCTAGCGGGAGCTCCATCGGGTGAGCAGTTCTTC.

This clonotype was seen only once. The chain recombines TRBV5-1 with TRBJ1-6; maybe TRBD1 (5 bases). V was cut by 3 bases and J by 7 bases, with 14 bases left in between. The germline V gene encodes CDR1 SGHRS and CDR2 YFSETQ. The length of the CDR3 is 15 residues. The CDR3 here is CASSSYGARNSPLHF. Here the CDR3 DNA reads TGCGCCAGCAGCTCCTATGGGGCGAGGAATTCACCCCTCCACTTT.

The chain links TRBV10-3 to TRBJ2-7; 8 bases are a match to TRBD2. The germline V gene encodes CDR1 ENHRY and CDR2 SYGVKD. The CDR3 length is 14 residues. J gave up 3 bases and V 4 bases, and 5 bases lay outside the gene matches. The DNA for the CDR3 is TGTGCCATCAGTGTGATTAGCGGGGTCTACGAGCAGTACTTC. Translating gives CAISVISGVYEQYF.

This clonotype was observed a handful of times. The chain recombines TRBV20-1 with TRBJ1-2; D perhaps matches TRBD1 (6 bases). The CDR3 totals 10 residues. Germline V CDR1 and CDR2: DFQATT, SNEGSKA (reference sequence). V lost 2 bases and J 10 bases, leaving 8 bases between the germline ends. The CDR3 DNA sequence: TGCAGTGCTAGAAAGGGGGACTACACCTTC. It codes for CSARKGDYTF.

This clonotype was seen only a few times. CDR3 region: CASSQEGSTRADTQYF. CDR3 nucleotides: TGTGCCAGCAGCCAAGAGGGCAGCACTAGGGCAGATACGCAGTATTTT. V and J are TRBV4-2 and TRBJ2-3, with a possible D match to TRBD2 (5 bases). V was trimmed by 0 bases and J by 4 bases, leaving 14 bases between them. Germline CDR1 LGHNA, CDR2 YNFKEQ. The CDR3 is 16 amino acids.

The V and J genes are TRBV4-3 and TRBJ2-7, with D possibly matching TRBD2 (6 bases). This CDR3 region has 14 residues. CDR1 and CDR2 (germline): LGHNA, YSLEER. Between the trimmed V and J ends, which lost 0 bases and 4 bases, there was a span of 10 bases. The CDR3 DNA is TGCGCCAGCAGCCAAGATCATGGAGGGTACGAGCAGTACTTC. Protein sequence: CASSQDHGGYEQYF.

The CDR3 nucleotides read TGCAGTGCTAGAGATCCTAGCGGGAGTTATGAGCAGTTCTTC. Translating it yields CSARDPSGSYEQFF. The chain is built from TRBV20-1 and TRBJ2-1; TRBD2 matches 10 bases. The CDR3 has 14 residues. After removal of 0 bases from V and 8 bases from J, the junction contained 4 bases not matched to a gene. Germline assignment: CDR1 DFQATT and CDR2 SNEGSKA (reference sequence).

J is TRBJ1-2 and V is TRBV5-1; no definite D call. Deletions cut 4 bases from V and 3 bases from J, with 4 bases between. The CDR3 contains 11 residues. Germline-derived CDR1 and CDR2 are SGHRS and YFSETQ. CDR3 sequence (DNA): TGCGCCAGCAGCGGACACTATGGCTACACCTTC. Translation: CASSGHYGYTF.

The chain is built from TRBV20-1 and TRBJ2-4; 8 bases match TRBD1. The CDR3 spans 15 residues. Germline CDR1 reads DFQATT; CDR2 reads SNEGSKA (reference sequence). Germline trimming cut 2 bases from V and 4 bases from J; bases unmatched to any gene: 7. The CDR3 nucleotides read TGCAGTGCTAGAAACCCGACAGGGGAGAAAAACATTCAGTACTTC. Protein: CSARNPTGEKNIQYF.

The table lists this clonotype with a few counts. The rearrangement uses TRBV28 and TRBJ1-4; D unclear. CDR3 length: 13 amino acids. V lost 3 bases and J 2 bases, leaving 4 bases between the germline ends. CDR1 is MDHEN, CDR2 SYDVKM, per germline. This chain's CDR3 is CASSFGTNEKLFF. CDR3 nucleotide sequence: TGTGCCAGCAGTTTTGGGACTAATGAAAAACTGTTTTTT.

This sequence joins TRBV6-2 or TRBV6-3 and TRBJ1-2; 8 bases match TRBD1. With 5 bases clipped from V and 4 bases from J, the junction kept 9 bases outside the gene matches. This CDR3 region has 15 residues. The V gene's germline CDR1 is MNHEY and CDR2 SVGEGT. The CDR3: CASSTNAGGGYGYTF. As DNA, the CDR3 is TGTGCCAGCAGTACTAACGCAGGGGGCGGCTATGGCTACACCTTC.

At least ten counts were recorded for this clonotype. The CDR3 DNA follows: TGCAGTGCTAGCAAGGAGGGCTCCTACGAGCAGTACTTC. It translates to CSASKEGSYEQYF. The V and J genes are TRBV20-1 and TRBJ2-7, with D tentatively TRBD2 (6 bases). Trimming stripped 3 bases from V and 0 bases from J, with 9 bases between. Germline V gene sequence: CDR1 DFQATT, CDR2 SNEGSKA (reference sequence). The CDR3 is made up of 13 amino acids.

The rearrangement links TRBV7-9 to TRBJ2-5, with D uncertain. The CDR3 is made up of 15 amino acids. V dropped 1 base and J dropped 2 bases, with 11 bases sitting between them. CDR1 is SEHNR, CDR2 FQNEAQ, per germline (reference sequence). CDR3: CASSLVSALQETQYF. In DNA form, the CDR3 reads TGTGCCAGCAGCTTAGTCTCAGCGTTACAAGAGACCCAGTACTTC.

In its sample, this clonotype was seen a few times. The chain joins TRBV9 to TRBJ1-6; D perhaps matches TRBD1 (6 bases). The germline V gene has CDR1 SGDLS and CDR2 YYNGEE. This CDR3 is built from 14 residues. V lost 3 bases and J lost 7, with 11 bases in between. In DNA form, the CDR3 reads TGTGCCAGCAGCGGGGGGGCGATCAATTCACCCCTCCACTTT. As protein: CASSGGAINSPLHF. The variable domain in full, completed from reference TRBV9 and TRBJ1-6, reads DSGVTQTPKHLITATGQRVTLRCSPRSGDLSVYWYQQSLDQGLQFLIQYYNGEERAKGNILERFSAQQFPDLHSELNLSSLELGDSALYFCASSGGAINSPLHFGNGTRLTVT.

There are a few counts of this clonotype. The chain joins TRBV20-1 to TRBJ2-7; the D is unclear. V was trimmed by 3 bases and J by 1 base, leaving 7 bases between them. The CDR3 totals 12 residues. Germline V lookup: CDR1 DFQATT, CDR2 SNEGSKA (reference sequence). DNA of the CDR3: TGCAGTGCTAGTACTGGATCCTACGAGCAGTACTTC. Protein: CSASTGSYEQYF.

This chain joins TRBV9 and TRBJ1-4, with D possibly being TRBD1 (6 bases). Trimming removed 4 bases from V and 8 bases from J, with 18 bases in between. CDR1 and CDR2 (germline): SGDLS, YYNGEE. CDR3 length: 15 residues. The DNA of the CDR3 is TGTGCCAGCAGCCCCCTTGAGACAGGAGGCGAAAAACTGTTTTTT. The encoded protein is CASSPLETGGEKLFF. The whole variable domain, remainder taken from reference TRBV9 and TRBJ1-4, is DSGVTQTPKHLITATGQRVTLRCSPRSGDLSVYWYQQSLDQGLQFLIQYYNGEERAKGNILERFSAQQFPDLHSELNLSSLELGDSALYFCASSPLETGGEKLFFGSGTQLSVL.

The J gene is TRBJ1-5, the V gene TRBV5-5, with 9 bases that match TRBD1. After removal of 0 bases from V and 6 bases from J, the junction contained 7 bases not matched to a gene. Germline-derived CDR1 and CDR2 are SGHKS and YYEKEE (reference sequence). There are 16 residues in the CDR3. CDR3 nucleotides: TGTGCCAGCAGCTTGGGTTCTACAGGGGGCATTCAGCCCCAGCATTTT. Encoded protein: CASSLGSTGGIQPQHF.